This T cell receptor beta chain appears in the sequencing data of a study of breast tumors, draining lymph nodes, adjacent tissues. The V end was cut by 4 bases, the J end by 8 bases, with 17 bases between. Germline V CDR1 and CDR2: MGHDK, SYGVNS. CDR3 size: 15 residues. This clonotype occurred many times. TCRdb re-analysed the multiplex PCR reads in MiXCR, keeping a single row per CDR3 protein. Here the sample spans roughly 70,000 distinct CDR3 sequences, less than 45% being singletons. The TCR originated in a female donor with breast cancer. Some clones in this sample may be carry-over from other donors' samples. The chain combines TRBV25-1 with TRBJ1-4; D may be TRBD1 (5 bases). Sequenced: breast tumor tissue. Here the CDR3 DNA reads TGTGCCAGCAGTGCCTCTCAGGGATTTTGGGAAAAACTGTTTTTT. It translates to CASSASQGFWEKLFF.